The entry below describes one TCR beta chain. Its antigen remains unidentified. At one end, the junction sequence differs from germline, possibly due to a read error. Germline V gene data show CDR1 as LGHNT and CDR2 as FRNRAP. The CDR3 is 13 amino acids. The data stem from a study of read filtering for tumor transcriptome and immune sequencing. Study at large: Among patients, 17 to 20 were male and more than 13 female, aged about 45 to 85 (mean roughly 63). Eight or nine patients were R-ISS I, 16 were R-ISS II, over 5 were R-ISS III.

Molecular barcoded adaptors covering alpha/delta and beta/gamma chains were used on approximately 400 ng RNA. A single record per CDR3 protein comes from TCRdb applying MiXCR to the reads. The sample lists 35,000 to 45,000 distinct CDR3 sequences; roughly 13% were seen once. Overall study results and limits: Approximately 80% of IR-seq clonotypes had one read, totaling approximately 3.5% of reads; RNA-seq: roughly 76% and 46%.

The rearrangement uses TRBV12-5 and TRBJ2-2; a possible D gene is TRBD2 (5 bases). The sequence came from a donor at least 40 years old with multiple myeloma. Sequenced: a population of CD138-negative cells sorted from bone marrow. The CDR3 coding sequence is TGTGCTAGTGGTTTGTGGAAACCCGGGGAGCCGTTTTTT. This gives the protein CASGLWKPGEPFF.